This TCR beta chain emerged from a study of blood T cell repertoires in COVID-19. The CDR3 extends over 15 amino acids. The V gene's germline CDR1 is MDHEN and CDR2 SYDVKM. V shed 7 bases, J shed 7 bases, and the junction held 15 bases outside the gene matches. Repertoires were generated with immunoSEQ multiplex PCR, while TCRdb's copy carries only in-frame clones and drops some. The table lists some 260,000 clones, around 89% of them singletons. The chain links TRBV28 to TRBJ2-7; the match to TRBD2 covers 8 bases. Sequencing was done on a sample of PBMCs or T cells enriched from blood (not recorded which). The clonotype comes from a man aged 40-49 years who had recovered from COVID-19. For the CDR3, the DNA is TGTGCCAGCAACTACGCCGGGACTAGACATGGGGAGCAGTACTTC. Residues: CASNYAGTRHGEQYF.